Below, one TCR beta chain is given with its context. Germline values: CDR1 SGHDN, CDR2 FVKESK. There are 15 residues in the CDR3. The germline V and J ends were trimmed by 3 bases and 2 bases, with 13 bases remaining between them. This entry is derived from a study of blood T cell repertoires in COVID-19. Study details: Material from acute and convalescent COVID-19 was sourced from the United States, Italy and Spain.

Measured with immunoSEQ multiplex PCR; TCRdb has only the in-frame clones, and not every one. Among 350,000 to 500,000 clones listed, roughly 90% were seen once. Within 2 weeks of study entry, exposed participants had contacted a PCR-confirmed or clinician-diagnosed COVID-19 case. The specimen sequenced was PBMCs or T cells enriched from blood (not recorded which). The J gene is TRBJ1-1, the V gene TRBV14, with D unclear. The sequence came from a woman aged 18 to 35 who had been exposed to COVID-19. This chain's CDR3 is CASSHQQLYNTEAFF. Written as DNA, the CDR3 is TGTGCCAGCAGCCACCAACAGCTATACAACACTGAAGCTTTCTTT.